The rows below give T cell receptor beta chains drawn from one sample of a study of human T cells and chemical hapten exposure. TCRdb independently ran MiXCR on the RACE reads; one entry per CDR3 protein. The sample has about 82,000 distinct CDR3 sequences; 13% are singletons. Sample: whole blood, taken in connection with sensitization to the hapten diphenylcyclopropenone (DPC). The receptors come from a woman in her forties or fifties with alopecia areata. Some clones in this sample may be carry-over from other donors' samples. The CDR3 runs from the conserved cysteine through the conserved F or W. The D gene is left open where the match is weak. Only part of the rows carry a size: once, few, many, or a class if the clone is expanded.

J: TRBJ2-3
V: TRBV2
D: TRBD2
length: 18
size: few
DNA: TGTGCCAGCAGTGTACTAGCGGGATCATTCGGGAGCACAGATACGCAGTATTTT
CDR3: CASSVLAGSFGSTDTQYF

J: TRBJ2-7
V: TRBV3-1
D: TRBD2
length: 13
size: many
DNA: TGTGCCAGCACCGGGACTAGCGGGAGTCAGCAGTACTTC
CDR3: CASTGTSGSQQYF

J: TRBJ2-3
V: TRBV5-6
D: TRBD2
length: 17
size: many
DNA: TGTGCCAGCAGCTCGCCGTTATTAGCGGGAACCACAGATACGCAGTATTTT
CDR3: CASSSPLLAGTTDTQYF

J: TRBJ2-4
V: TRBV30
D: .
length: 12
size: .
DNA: TGTGCCTGGAAAAACCCGGCAAACATTCAGTACTTC
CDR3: CAWKNPANIQYF

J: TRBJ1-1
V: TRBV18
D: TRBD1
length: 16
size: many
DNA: TGTGCCAGCTCAGGAGGGACAGGGGCCCGGAACACTGAAGCTTTCTTT
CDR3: CASSGGTGARNTEAFF

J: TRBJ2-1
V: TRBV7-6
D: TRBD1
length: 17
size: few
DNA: TGTGCCAGCAGTTCCTCTTTCAGGGGGCAGTCCTACAATGAGCAGTTCTTC
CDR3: CASSSSFRGQSYNEQFF

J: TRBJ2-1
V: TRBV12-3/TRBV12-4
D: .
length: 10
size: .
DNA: TGTGCCAGCGGCCTGAATGAGCAGTTCTTC
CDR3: CASGLNEQFF

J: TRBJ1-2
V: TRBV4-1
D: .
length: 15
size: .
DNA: TGCGCCAGCAGCCAAGCCGCGTCCCCTAACTATGGCTACACCTTC
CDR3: CASSQAASPNYGYTF

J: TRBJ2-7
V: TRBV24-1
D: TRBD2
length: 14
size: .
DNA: TGTGCCACCGACCGGACTAGCGAGTCCTACGAGCAGTACTTC
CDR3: CATDRTSESYEQYF

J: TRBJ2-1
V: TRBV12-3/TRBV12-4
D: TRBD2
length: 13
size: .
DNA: TGTGCCAGCAGTTTCCTAGCGGTCAATGAGCAGTTCTTC
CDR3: CASSFLAVNEQFF

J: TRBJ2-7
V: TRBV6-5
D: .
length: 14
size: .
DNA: TGTGCCAGCAGTTACTGGCGGAGCTCCTACGAGCAGTACTTC
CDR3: CASSYWRSSYEQYF

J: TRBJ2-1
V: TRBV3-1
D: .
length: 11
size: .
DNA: TGTGCCAGCAGCCAATTGGATGAGCAGTTCTTC
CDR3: CASSQLDEQFF

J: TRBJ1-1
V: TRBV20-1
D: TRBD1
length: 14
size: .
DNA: TGCACCCCGCGCCAGGGGGAAAGGGGGACTGAAGCTTTCTTT
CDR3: CTPRQGERGTEAFF

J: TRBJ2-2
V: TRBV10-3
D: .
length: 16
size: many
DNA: TGTGCCATCAGTGAGTACCAACAGGGCGACACCGGGGAGCTGTTTTTT
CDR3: CAISEYQQGDTGELFF

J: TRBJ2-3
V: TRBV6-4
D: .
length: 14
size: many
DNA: TGTGCCAGCAGTGACTCCGCGGACACAGATACGCAGTATTTT
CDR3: CASSDSADTDTQYF

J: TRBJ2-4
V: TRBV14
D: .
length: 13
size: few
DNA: TGTGCCAGCAGAGGAAGGAGACAGGACATTCAGTACTTC
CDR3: CASRGRRQDIQYF

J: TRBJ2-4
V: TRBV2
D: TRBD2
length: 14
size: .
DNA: TGTGCCAGCACACGACTCCGGGAGGGGAACATTCAGTACTTC
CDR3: CASTRLREGNIQYF

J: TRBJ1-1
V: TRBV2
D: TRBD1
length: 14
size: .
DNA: TGTGCCAGCAGGGTTGACAGGGTGTTAACTGAAGCTTTCTTT
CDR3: CASRVDRVLTEAFF

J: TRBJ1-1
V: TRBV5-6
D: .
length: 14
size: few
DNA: TGTGCCAGCAGCCCGAGGACACTTGCGGGGGCAGCTTTCTTT
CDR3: CASSPRTLAGAAFF

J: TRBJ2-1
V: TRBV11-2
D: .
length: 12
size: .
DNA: TGTGCCAGCAGCTTAGTGGCAGTTTCGCAGTTCTTC
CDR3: CASSLVAVSQFF

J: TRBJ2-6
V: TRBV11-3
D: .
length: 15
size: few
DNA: TGTGCCAGCAGCTCTGGGGGCGTTGGGGCCAACGTCCTGACTTTC
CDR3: CASSSGGVGANVLTF

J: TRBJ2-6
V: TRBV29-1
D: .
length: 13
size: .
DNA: TGCAGCGTAAGGGAGGCTGGGGCCAACGTCCTGACTTTC
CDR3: CSVREAGANVLTF

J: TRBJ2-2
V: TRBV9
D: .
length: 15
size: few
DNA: TGTGCCAGCAGCTCGGGGTTACCATGGACCGGGGAGCTGTTTTTT
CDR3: CASSSGLPWTGELFF

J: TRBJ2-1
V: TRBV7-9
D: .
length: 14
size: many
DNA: TGTGCCAGCAGCTTCGGCTTCTCCTACAATGAGCAGTTCTTC
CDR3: CASSFGFSYNEQFF

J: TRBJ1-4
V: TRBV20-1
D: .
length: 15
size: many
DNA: TGCAGTGCTTCTCGGACACACAGTCATAATGAAAAACTGTTTTTT
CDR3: CSASRTHSHNEKLFF

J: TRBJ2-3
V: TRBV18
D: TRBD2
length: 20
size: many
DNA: TGTGCCAGCTCACCATTCTCGGCCGGGACTAGCGGGGGAAGCACAGATACGCAGTATTTT
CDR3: CASSPFSAGTSGGSTDTQYF

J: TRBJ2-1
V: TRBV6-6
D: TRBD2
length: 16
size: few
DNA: TGTGCCAGCACCGAACTGGGGACTAGCGGCTACAATGAGCAGTTCTTC
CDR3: CASTELGTSGYNEQFF

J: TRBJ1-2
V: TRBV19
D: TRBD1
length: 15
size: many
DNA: TGTGCCAGTAGTAGTCAAACCGGGACAGGGTATGGCTACACCTTC
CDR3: CASSSQTGTGYGYTF

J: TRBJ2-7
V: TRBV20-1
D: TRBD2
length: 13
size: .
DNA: TGCAGTGCAGGGGAGGGCCACTCCTACGAGCAGTACTTC
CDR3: CSAGEGHSYEQYF

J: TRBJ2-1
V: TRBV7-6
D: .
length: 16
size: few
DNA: TGTGCCAGCAGCCCCCTAGCGACTAGCTCCTACAATGAGCAGTTCTTC
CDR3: CASSPLATSSYNEQFF

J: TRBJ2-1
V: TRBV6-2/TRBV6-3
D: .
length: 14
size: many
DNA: TGTGCCAGCAGTTACCCCCCTGTAAACAATGAGCAGTTCTTC
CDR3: CASSYPPVNNEQFF

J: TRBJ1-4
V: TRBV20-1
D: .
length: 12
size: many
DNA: TGCAGTGCCTTTAAGTCAGGGTATAAACTGTTTTTT
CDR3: CSAFKSGYKLFF

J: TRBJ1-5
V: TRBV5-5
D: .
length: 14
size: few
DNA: TGTGCCAGCAGCTTGGCTGGGAACAATCAGCCCCAGCATTTT
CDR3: CASSLAGNNQPQHF

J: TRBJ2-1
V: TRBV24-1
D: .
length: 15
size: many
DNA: TGTGCCACCAGTGATGGTCGTTTCACTTACAATGAGCAGTTCTTC
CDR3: CATSDGRFTYNEQFF

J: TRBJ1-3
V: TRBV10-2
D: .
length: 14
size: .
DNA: TGCGCCAGCAGTGAGTCGCAGGGCGGGAACACCATATATTTT
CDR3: CASSESQGGNTIYF

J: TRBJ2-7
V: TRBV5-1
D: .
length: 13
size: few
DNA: TGCGCCAGCAGCTTGCGCCAGGGAAGGGAGCAGTACTTC
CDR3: CASSLRQGREQYF

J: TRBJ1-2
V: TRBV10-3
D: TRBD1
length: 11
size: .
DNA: TGTGCCAGCACAGGGGGCGATGGCTACACCTTC
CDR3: CASTGGDGYTF

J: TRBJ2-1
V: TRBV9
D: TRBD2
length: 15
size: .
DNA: TGTGCCAGCAGCATCGCCGGGACTAGGGGCGATGAGCAGTTCTTC
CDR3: CASSIAGTRGDEQFF

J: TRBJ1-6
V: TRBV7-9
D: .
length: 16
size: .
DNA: TGTGCCAGCAGCTTAATGCTGAGCTCCTATAATTCACCCCTCCACTTT
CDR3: CASSLMLSSYNSPLHF

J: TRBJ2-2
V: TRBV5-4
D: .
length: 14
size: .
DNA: TGTGCCAGCAGCATGGACGGTTACACCGGGGAGCTGTTTTTT
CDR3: CASSMDGYTGELFF